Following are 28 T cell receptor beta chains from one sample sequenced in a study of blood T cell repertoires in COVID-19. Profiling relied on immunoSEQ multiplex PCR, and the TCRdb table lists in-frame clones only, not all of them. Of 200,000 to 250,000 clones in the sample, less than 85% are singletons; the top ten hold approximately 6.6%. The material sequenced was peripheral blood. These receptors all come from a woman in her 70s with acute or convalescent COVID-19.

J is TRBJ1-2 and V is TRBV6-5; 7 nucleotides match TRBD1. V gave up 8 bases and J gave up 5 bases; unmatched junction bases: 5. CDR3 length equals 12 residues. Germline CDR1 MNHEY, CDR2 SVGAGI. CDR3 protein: CASEGQTYGYTF. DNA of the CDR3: TGTGCCAGCGAGGGACAGACGTATGGCTACACCTTC.

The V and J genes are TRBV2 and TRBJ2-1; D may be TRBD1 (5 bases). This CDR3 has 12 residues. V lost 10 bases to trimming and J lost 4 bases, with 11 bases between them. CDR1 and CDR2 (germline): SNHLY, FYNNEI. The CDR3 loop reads CATQGQYNEQFF. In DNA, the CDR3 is TGTGCCACCCAGGGTCAATACAATGAGCAGTTCTTC.

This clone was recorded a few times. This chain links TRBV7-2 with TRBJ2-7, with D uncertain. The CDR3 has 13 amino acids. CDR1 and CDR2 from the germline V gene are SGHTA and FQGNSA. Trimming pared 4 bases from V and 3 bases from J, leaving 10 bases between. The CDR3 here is CASSSAAHYEQYV. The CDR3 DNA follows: TGTGCCAGCAGCTCCGCGGCCCACTACGAGCAGTACGTC.

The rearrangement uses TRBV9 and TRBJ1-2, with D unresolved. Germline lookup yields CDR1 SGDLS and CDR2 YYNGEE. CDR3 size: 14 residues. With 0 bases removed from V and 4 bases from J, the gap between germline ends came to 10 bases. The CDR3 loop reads CASSVDRSPYGYTF. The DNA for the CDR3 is TGTGCCAGCAGCGTAGACCGGTCCCCCTATGGCTACACCTTC.

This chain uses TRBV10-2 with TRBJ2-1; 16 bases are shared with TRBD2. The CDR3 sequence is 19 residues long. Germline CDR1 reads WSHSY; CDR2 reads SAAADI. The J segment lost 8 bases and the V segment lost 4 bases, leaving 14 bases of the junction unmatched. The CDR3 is CASSGVGLAGGFSGDEQFF. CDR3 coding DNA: TGCGCCAGCAGTGGTGTGGGACTAGCGGGGGGGTTCAGTGGCGATGAGCAGTTCTTC.

The CDR3 sequence: CASGGTYTEAFF. The CDR3 DNA reads TGTGCCTCAGGGGGCACGTACACTGAAGCTTTCTTT. The chain couples TRBV10-3 to TRBJ1-1; 8 nucleotides align to TRBD1. The V segment lost 11 bases and the J segment 3 bases; nucleotides outside the gene matches: 5. This CDR3 is built from 12 residues. Germline CDR1 and CDR2: ENHRY and SYGVKD.

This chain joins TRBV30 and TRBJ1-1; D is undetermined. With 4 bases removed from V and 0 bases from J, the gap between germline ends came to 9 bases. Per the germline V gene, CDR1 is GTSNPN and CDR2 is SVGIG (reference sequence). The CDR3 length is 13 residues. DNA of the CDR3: TGTGCCTGGAAAAAGAGCCTGAACACTGAAGCTTTCTTT. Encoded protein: CAWKKSLNTEAFF.

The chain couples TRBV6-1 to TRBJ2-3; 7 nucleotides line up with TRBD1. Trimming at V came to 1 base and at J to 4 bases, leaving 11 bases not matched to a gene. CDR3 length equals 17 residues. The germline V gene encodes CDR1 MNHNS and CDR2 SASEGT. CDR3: CASSEGLGYRGPDTQYF. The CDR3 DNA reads TGTGCCAGCAGTGAAGGTTTAGGGTACAGGGGTCCAGATACGCAGTATTTT.

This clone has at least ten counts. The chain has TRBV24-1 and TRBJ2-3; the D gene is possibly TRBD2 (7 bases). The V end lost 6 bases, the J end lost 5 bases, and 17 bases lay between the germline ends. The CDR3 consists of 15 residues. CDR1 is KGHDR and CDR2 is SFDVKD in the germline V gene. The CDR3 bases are TGTGCCACCAGTAAACGGGGGGCCGGGGTAGATACGCAGTATTTT. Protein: CATSKRGAGVDTQYF.

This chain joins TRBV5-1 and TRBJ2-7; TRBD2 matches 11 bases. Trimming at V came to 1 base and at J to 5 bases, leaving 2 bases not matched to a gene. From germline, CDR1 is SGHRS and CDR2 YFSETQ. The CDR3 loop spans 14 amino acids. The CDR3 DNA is TGCGCCAGCAGCTTGACTAGCGGGGGACACGAGCAGTACTTC. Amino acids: CASSLTSGGHEQYF. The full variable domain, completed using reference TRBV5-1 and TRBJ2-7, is KAGVTQTPRYLIKTRGQQVTLSCSPISGHRSVSWYQQTPGQGLQFLFEYFSETQRNKGNFPGRFSGRQFSNSRSEMNVSTLELGDSALYLCASSLTSGGHEQYFGPGTRLTVT.

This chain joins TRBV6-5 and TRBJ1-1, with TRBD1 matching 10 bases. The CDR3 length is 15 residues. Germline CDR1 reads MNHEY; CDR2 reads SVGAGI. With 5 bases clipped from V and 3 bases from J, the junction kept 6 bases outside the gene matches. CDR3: CASSRRQGADTEAFF. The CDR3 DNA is TGTGCCAGCAGTCGAAGACAGGGGGCGGACACTGAAGCTTTCTTT.

The CDR3 spells CASSAQEGGANVLTF. The CDR3 region has the DNA TGTGCCAGCAGCGCACAGGAAGGAGGGGCCAACGTCCTGACTTTC. The V and J genes are TRBV9 and TRBJ2-6; D is perhaps TRBD1 (5 bases). Germline V gene lookup returns CDR1 SGDLS and CDR2 YYNGEE. The germline V and J ends were trimmed by 3 bases and 4 bases, with 11 bases remaining between them. CDR3 length: 15 amino acids.

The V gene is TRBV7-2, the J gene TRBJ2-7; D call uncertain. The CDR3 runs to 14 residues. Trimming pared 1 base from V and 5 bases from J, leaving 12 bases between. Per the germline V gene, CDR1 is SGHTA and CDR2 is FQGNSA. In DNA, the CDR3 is TGTGCCAGCAGCTTAGATTACATTTCCAACGAGCAGTACTTC. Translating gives CASSLDYISNEQYF.

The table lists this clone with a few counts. CDR3 DNA sequence: TGTGCCAGCAGCCAAGGTCTAGCGGGGGGGTACAATGAGCAGTTCTTC. Its translation: CASSQGLAGGYNEQFF. The V call is TRBV3-1 (or the pseudogene TRBV3-2), the J call TRBJ2-1; 12 positions match TRBD2. The CDR3 has 16 amino acids. Germline-derived CDR1 and CDR2 are LGHDT and YNNKEL (reference sequence). The junction had 2 bases not matched to a gene; V was cut back by 1 base and J by 4 bases.

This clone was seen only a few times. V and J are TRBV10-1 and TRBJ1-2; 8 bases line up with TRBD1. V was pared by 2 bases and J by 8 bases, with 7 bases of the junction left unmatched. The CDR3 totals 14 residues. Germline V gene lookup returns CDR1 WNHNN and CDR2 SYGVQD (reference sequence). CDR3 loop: CASSETGGTKGYTF. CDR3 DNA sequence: TGCGCCAGCAGTGAGACAGGGGGTACGAAAGGCTACACCTTC.

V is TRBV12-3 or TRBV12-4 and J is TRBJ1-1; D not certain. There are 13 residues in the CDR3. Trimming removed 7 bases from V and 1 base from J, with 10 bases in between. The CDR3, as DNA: TGTGCCAGCACTCCTCCCCGGAACACTGAAGCTTTCTTT. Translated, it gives CASTPPRNTEAFF.

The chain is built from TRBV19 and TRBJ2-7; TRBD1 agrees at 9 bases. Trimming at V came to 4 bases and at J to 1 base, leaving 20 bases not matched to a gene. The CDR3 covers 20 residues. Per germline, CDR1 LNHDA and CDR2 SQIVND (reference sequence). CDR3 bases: TGTGCCAGTAGTACCAGACGGACAGGGGTGAGATATCAAGGGTCCTACGAGCAGTACTTC. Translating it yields CASSTRRTGVRYQGSYEQYF.

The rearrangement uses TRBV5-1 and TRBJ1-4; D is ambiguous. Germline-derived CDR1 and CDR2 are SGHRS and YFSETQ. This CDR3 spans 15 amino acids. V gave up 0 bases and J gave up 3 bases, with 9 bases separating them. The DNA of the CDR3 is TGCGCCAGCAGCTTGGAGCGCCATTCTAATGAAAAACTGTTTTTT. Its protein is CASSLERHSNEKLFF.

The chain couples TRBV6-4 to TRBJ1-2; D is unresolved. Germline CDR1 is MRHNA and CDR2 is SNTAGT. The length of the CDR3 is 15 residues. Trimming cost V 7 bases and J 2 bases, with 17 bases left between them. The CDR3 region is CASTREAGLNYGYTF. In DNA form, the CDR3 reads TGTGCCAGCACCCGGGAAGCAGGCCTCAACTATGGCTACACCTTC.

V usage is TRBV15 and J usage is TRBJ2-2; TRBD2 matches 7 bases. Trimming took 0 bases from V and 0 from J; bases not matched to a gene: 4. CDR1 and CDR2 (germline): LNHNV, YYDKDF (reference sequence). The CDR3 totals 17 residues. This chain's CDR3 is CATSRDLTSANTGELFF. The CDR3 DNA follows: TGTGCCACCAGCAGAGATCTTACTAGCGCGAACACCGGGGAGCTGTTTTTT.

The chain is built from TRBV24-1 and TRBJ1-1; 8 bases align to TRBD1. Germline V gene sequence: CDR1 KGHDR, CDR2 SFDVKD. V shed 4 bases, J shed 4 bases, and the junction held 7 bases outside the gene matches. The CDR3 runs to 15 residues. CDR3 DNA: TGTGCCACCAGTGACCGGCAGGGGGCGCGCACTGAAGCTTTCTTT. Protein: CATSDRQGARTEAFF.

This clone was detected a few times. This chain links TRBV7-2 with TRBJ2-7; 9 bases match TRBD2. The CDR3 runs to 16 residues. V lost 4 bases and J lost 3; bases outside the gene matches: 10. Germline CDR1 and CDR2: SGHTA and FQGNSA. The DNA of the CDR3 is TGTGCCAGCAGCTCAGCGCGGGCGCGGGGGGGCTACGAGCAGTACTTC. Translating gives CASSSARARGGYEQYF.

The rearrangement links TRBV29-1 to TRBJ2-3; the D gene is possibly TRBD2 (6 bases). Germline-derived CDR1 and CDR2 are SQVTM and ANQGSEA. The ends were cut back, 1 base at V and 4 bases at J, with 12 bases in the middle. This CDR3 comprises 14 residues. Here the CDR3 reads CSVEGQAGADTQYF. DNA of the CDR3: TGCAGCGTTGAAGGACAAGCGGGTGCAGATACGCAGTATTTT.

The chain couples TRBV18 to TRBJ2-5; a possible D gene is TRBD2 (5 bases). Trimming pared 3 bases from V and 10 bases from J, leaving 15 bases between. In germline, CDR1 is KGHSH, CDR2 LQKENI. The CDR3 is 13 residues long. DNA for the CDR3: TGTGCCAGCTCACCGGAGGCCTCGGAGGTCCAGTACTTC. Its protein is CASSPEASEVQYF.

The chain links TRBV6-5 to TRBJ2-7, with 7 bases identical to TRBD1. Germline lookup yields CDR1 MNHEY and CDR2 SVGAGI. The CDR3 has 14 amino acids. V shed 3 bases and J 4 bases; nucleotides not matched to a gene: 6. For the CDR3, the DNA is TGTGCCAGCAGTTATCGACGACAGGGTTACGAGCAGTACTTC. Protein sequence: CASSYRRQGYEQYF.

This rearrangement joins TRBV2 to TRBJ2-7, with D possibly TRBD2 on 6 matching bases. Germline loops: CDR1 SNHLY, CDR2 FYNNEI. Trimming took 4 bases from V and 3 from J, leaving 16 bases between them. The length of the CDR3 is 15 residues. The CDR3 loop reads CASSVVGGGDYEQYF. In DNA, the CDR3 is TGTGCCAGCAGTGTGGTGGGAGGAGGCGACTACGAGCAGTACTTC.

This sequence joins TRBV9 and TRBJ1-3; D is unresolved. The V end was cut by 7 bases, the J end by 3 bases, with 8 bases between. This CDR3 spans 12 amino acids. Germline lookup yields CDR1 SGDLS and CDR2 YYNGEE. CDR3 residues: CASGRFGNTIYF. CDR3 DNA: TGTGCCAGCGGTCGGTTTGGAAACACCATATATTTT.

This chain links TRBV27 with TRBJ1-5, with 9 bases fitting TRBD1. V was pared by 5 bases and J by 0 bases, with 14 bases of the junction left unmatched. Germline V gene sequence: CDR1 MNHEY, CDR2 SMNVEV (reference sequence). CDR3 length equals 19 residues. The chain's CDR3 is CASSPIGQGRFYSNQPQHF. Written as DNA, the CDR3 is TGTGCCAGCAGTCCCATCGGACAGGGGAGGTTTTATAGCAATCAGCCCCAGCATTTT.